The 15 T cell receptor beta chains reported below all come from one sample, sequenced in a study of CD8+CD57+ T cells in acquired aplastic anemia. The patients chosen for sequencing had shown expansion of CD8+CD57+ cells (detected by flow cytometry). Investigators profiled TCR beta VDJ and CDR3 from genomic DNA template. TCRdb recomputed calls from the reads with MiXCR, one row per CDR3 protein. There are 120,000 or so distinct CDR3 sequences in the sample; about 43% occur only once, and about 2.4% lies in the top ten. Input material: sorted CD4+, CD8+, or CD8+CD57+ T cells (not recorded which) from PBMCs. The receptors shown here come from a human donor with aplastic anemia.

This clonotype was counted once. V and J are TRBV20-1 and TRBJ1-4; 12 bases are a match to TRBD1. This CDR3 is 16 amino acids long. Germline-derived CDR1 and CDR2 are DFQATT and SNEGSKA (reference sequence). V lost 6 bases to trimming and J lost 3 bases; unmatched junction nucleotides: 8. DNA for the CDR3: TGCAGTGCGCTCCGGGACAGGGGGCCAGCTAATGAAAAACTGTTTTTT. Its protein product is CSALRDRGPANEKLFF.

This clonotype was seen once. The V gene is TRBV10-3, the J gene TRBJ2-7; 9 positions agree with TRBD1. Trimming took 4 bases from V and 5 from J; bases not matched to a gene: 6. The CDR3 contains 14 residues. Germline-derived CDR1 and CDR2 are ENHRY and SYGVKD. The CDR3 protein is CAISVGTGSNEQYF. The CDR3 DNA reads as TGTGCCATCAGTGTAGGGACAGGGAGCAACGAGCAGTACTTC.

This chain uses TRBV18 with TRBJ1-5, with TRBD1 as a possible D gene (6 bases). Per the germline V gene, CDR1 is KGHSH and CDR2 is LQKENI. The germline V and J ends were trimmed by 3 bases and 13 bases, with 16 bases remaining between them. The CDR3 runs 13 residues. The CDR3 DNA follows: TGTGCCAGCTCACCTAGTAGGGGGGGCCGTCAGCATTTT. It is translated as CASSPSRGGRQHF.

The rearrangement joins TRBV28 to TRBJ2-5, with TRBD2 as a possible D gene (6 bases). CDR3 length: 12 amino acids. V lost 4 bases and J lost 5, with 8 bases in between. CDR1 is MDHEN, CDR2 SYDVKM, per germline. This CDR3 is CASSWGRETQYF. The DNA of the CDR3 is TGTGCCAGCAGTTGGGGGAGGGAGACCCAGTACTTC. The complete variable domain, with remaining parts taken from reference TRBV28 and TRBJ2-5, reads DVKVTQSSRYLVKRTGEKVFLECVQDMDHENMFWYRQDPGLGLRLIYFSYDVKMKEKGDIPEGYSVSREKKERFSLILESASTNQTSMYLCASSWGRETQYFGPGTRLLVL.

This clonotype came up many times. An end of the junction differs from the germline gene, which may be a read error. J is TRBJ2-2 and V is TRBV19; 11 positions agree with TRBD1. CDR1 is LNHDA and CDR2 is SQIVND in the germline V gene (reference sequence). The CDR3 length is 16 residues. In DNA form, the CDR3 reads TGTGCCAGTACTCACCGGGACAGGGGGAACCCCGGGGAGCTGTTTTTT. Translated: CASTHRDRGNPGELFF.

The chain carries TRBV2 and TRBJ1-2; TRBD1 matches at 7 bases. The CDR3 spans 13 residues. CDR1 is SNHLY, CDR2 FYNNEI, per germline. V was pared by 6 bases and J by 7 bases, with 8 bases of the junction left unmatched. CDR3 sequence reads: CASSLQGIAGYTF. The CDR3 nucleotides are TGTGCCAGCAGCTTACAGGGGATCGCTGGCTACACCTTC.

This chain joins TRBV19 and TRBJ1-1; 8 bases match TRBD1. CDR1 is LNHDA and CDR2 is SQIVND in the germline V gene (reference sequence). The CDR3 totals 13 residues. The ends lost 8 bases at V and 5 bases at J; junction bases unmatched: 7. The DNA of the CDR3 is TGTGCCAGTCTAGAACAGGGGGTAACTGAAGCTTTCTTT. Its protein product is CASLEQGVTEAFF.

This clonotype appeared a single time. The genes are TRBV5-4 and TRBJ1-4, with 8 bases aligning to TRBD1. CDR3 length: 16 residues. Trimming cost V 3 bases and J 4 bases; bases outside gene matches: 8. Germline CDR1 SGHNT, CDR2 YYREEE (reference sequence). The CDR3 is CASSSDRVLSNEKLFF. The CDR3, as DNA: TGTGCCAGCAGCTCGGACAGGGTGTTAAGTAATGAAAAACTGTTTTTT.

The V gene is TRBV15, the J gene TRBJ1-6, with D perhaps TRBD1 (6 bases). The CDR3 covers 14 residues. CDR1 is LNHNV, CDR2 YYDKDF, per germline (reference sequence). Trimming removed 3 bases from V and 5 bases from J, with 8 bases in between. The CDR3 sequence: CATSSYRDNSPLHF. In DNA form, the CDR3 reads TGTGCCACCAGCAGTTACAGGGATAATTCACCCCTCCACTTT.

The CDR3 protein is CAISDGGYGYTF. CDR3 nucleotide sequence: TGTGCCATCAGTGATGGCGGGTATGGCTACACCTTC. The V and J genes are TRBV10-3 and TRBJ1-2; no firm D call. The CDR3 totals 12 residues. CDR1 is ENHRY, CDR2 SYGVKD, per germline. V lost 3 bases and J lost 5, with 7 bases in between.

This clonotype was seen many times. This chain uses TRBV5-1 with TRBJ1-2, with D unclear. The CDR3 sequence is 14 residues long. CDR1 SGHRS and CDR2 YFSETQ come from the germline V gene. Trimming cost V 0 bases and J 4 bases, with 10 bases left between them. The CDR3 DNA reads as TGCGCCAGCAGCTTGGTGGGGAAAGGCTATGGCTACACCTTC. Translation gives CASSLVGKGYGYTF.

The chain has TRBV5-1 and TRBJ2-3; weak D call: TRBD1 (7 bases). This CDR3 has 16 amino acids. Germline values: CDR1 SGHRS, CDR2 YFSETQ. The germline V and J ends were trimmed by 0 bases and 7 bases, with 18 bases remaining between them. CDR3 nucleotide sequence: TGCGCCAGCAGCTTGGCTGGCGGGACAGCAACGAATACGCAGTATTTT. Its protein product is CASSLAGGTATNTQYF.

In this sample, this clonotype turned up many times. The rearrangement joins TRBV7-2 to TRBJ1-6; D may be TRBD1 (5 bases). CDR1 is SGHTA and CDR2 is FQGNSA in the germline V gene. The germline V and J ends were trimmed by 2 bases and 10 bases, with 18 bases remaining between them. This CDR3 region has 16 residues. CDR3 sequence: CASSLKGTTLSSPLHF. The CDR3 DNA reads as TGTGCCAGCAGCTTAAAGGGGACCACATTGTCCTCACCCCTCCACTTT. Combining the CDR3 with reference TRBV7-2 and TRBJ1-6 gives the whole variable domain GAGVSQSPSNKVTEKGKDVELRCDPISGHTALYWYRQSLGQGLEFLIYFQGNSAPDKSGLPSDRFSAERTGGSVSTLTIQRTQQEDSAVYLCASSLKGTTLSSPLHFGNGTRLTVT.

This clonotype was recorded at least ten times. The rearrangement uses TRBV3-1 and TRBJ1-2; maybe TRBD1 (5 bases). The V and J ends lost 1 base and 6 bases respectively, with 9 bases between them. The CDR3 consists of 13 residues. Germline loops: CDR1 LGHDT, CDR2 YNNKEL (reference sequence). The CDR3 nucleotides are TGTGCCAGCAGCCAAGTCGGGGCGGATGGCTACACCTTC. Encoded protein: CASSQVGADGYTF.

This rearrangement joins TRBV10-2 to TRBJ2-7; 10 nucleotides line up with TRBD1. The CDR3 has 15 residues. CDR1 WSHSY and CDR2 SAAADI come from the germline V gene. The V gene end was trimmed by 8 bases and the J gene end by 3 bases; junction bases not matched to a gene: 10. This CDR3 is CASAEDRGALYEQYF. The CDR3 coding sequence is TGCGCCAGCGCCGAGGACAGGGGGGCCCTCTACGAGCAGTACTTC.